Presented here are 24 T cell receptor beta chains from one specimen sequenced in a study of vaccination and CD4 T cells after COVID-19. CD4+ T cells that had been cultured provided DNA sequenced with the Oncomine TCR Beta short-read assay. TCRdb analysed the PCR reads with MiXCR anew, one entry per CDR3 protein. The data contain 3,900 or so distinct CDR3 sequences, about a sixth of them singletons. As to treatment: roughly nine-day PBMC culture with coronavirus spike peptide pools or control peptides (ViraFEST assay). The antigens these receptors bind are not known. Sequenced sample: CD4+ T cells from blood, cultured in vitro. These receptors were taken from a human donor who had recovered from COVID-19.

The chain employs TRBV20-1 and TRBJ2-5; TRBD2 aligns across 7 bases. Germline trimming cut 5 bases from V and 4 bases from J; bases unmatched to any gene: 4. This CDR3 is 12 amino acids long. The germline CDR1 and CDR2 sequences are DFQATT and SNEGSKA (reference sequence). In DNA form, the CDR3 reads TGCAGTGCTGGACTAGATCGAGAGACCCAGTACTTC. It specifies CSAGLDRETQYF.

DNA for the CDR3: TGTGCCAGCAGCCTAAACAATGAGCAGTTCTTC. Residues: CASSLNNEQFF. The chain combines TRBV5-4 with TRBJ2-1; D not resolved. CDR3 length equals 11 residues. Germline CDR1 and CDR2: SGHNT and YYREEE (reference sequence). Trimming stripped 4 bases from V and 5 bases from J, with 4 bases between.

The chain recombines TRBV12-3 or TRBV12-4 with TRBJ2-1; 7 bases map to TRBD2. This CDR3 spans 13 amino acids. Trimming removed 3 bases from V and 10 bases from J; junction bases left unmatched: 6. CDR3 sequence reads: CASSFLLLAEQFF. CDR3 bases: TGTGCCAGCAGTTTTCTCCTACTAGCGGAGCAGTTCTTC.

The V gene is TRBV6-1, the J gene TRBJ1-2; D unclear. Germline V gene sequence: CDR1 MNHNS, CDR2 SASEGT. The CDR3 covers 12 residues. Trimming stripped 8 bases from V and 8 bases from J, with 15 bases between. CDR3 region: CASGNVGWGYTF. The CDR3 DNA reads as TGTGCCAGCGGTAATGTGGGTTGGGGCTACACCTTC.

The chain uses TRBV4-1 and TRBJ1-4; maybe TRBD1 (6 bases). Germline V lookup: CDR1 MGHRA, CDR2 YSYEKL. Trimming took off 3 bases at V and 5 bases at J, with 19 bases between the two ends. There are 17 residues in the CDR3. CDR3 amino acids: CASSHSGGGAGNEKLFF. Here the CDR3 DNA reads TGCGCCAGCAGCCACTCTGGAGGGGGGGCAGGGAATGAAAAACTGTTTTTT.

This clonotype qualifies as medium-sized. The chain employs TRBV12-3 or TRBV12-4 and TRBJ2-5; 8 bases fit TRBD2. This CDR3 contains 13 residues. V shed 7 bases and J 3 bases; nucleotides not matched to a gene: 4. The CDR3 coding sequence is TGTGCCAGCACTCCGGGACTAGAAGAGACCCAGTACTTC. This encodes CASTPGLEETQYF.

This clonotype was recorded a few times. The V and J genes are TRBV6-1 and TRBJ1-2, with D maybe TRBD1 (5 bases). This CDR3 contains 13 residues. The germline V and J ends were trimmed by 10 bases and 1 base, with 13 bases remaining between them. Germline CDR1 is MNHNS and CDR2 is SASEGT. CDR3 sequence: CATLRGLNYGYTF. CDR3 DNA: TGTGCCACCCTACGGGGACTTAACTATGGCTACACCTTC.

This clonotype has a handful of counts. The chain is built from TRBV12-3 or TRBV12-4 and TRBJ1-2; tentative D call: TRBD1 (6 bases). This CDR3 has 11 residues. Between the trimmed V and J ends, which lost 6 bases and 8 bases, there was a span of 10 bases. CDR3 sequence reads: CASSPGTGYTF. The CDR3 coding sequence is TGTGCCAGCAGCCCCGGGACAGGCTACACCTTC.

This clonotype was detected a few times. V gene TRBV30 combines with J gene TRBJ2-5; TRBD2 aligns across 9 bases. The CDR3 is 16 residues long. After removal of 5 bases from V and 2 bases from J, the junction contained 12 bases not matched to a gene. In germline, CDR1 is GTSNPN, CDR2 SVGIG (reference sequence). CDR3 DNA sequence: TGTGCCTGGGTAACCCCCCTTAGCGGGGGTCAAGAGACCCAGTACTTC. Its protein is CAWVTPLSGGQETQYF.

This clonotype showed up just a few times. This chain joins TRBV21-1 and TRBJ2-1; the DNA was not compared with TRBD2, the D call given in the table. TRBV21-1 is given as a pseudogene. This CDR3 has 16 amino acids. CDR3 in amino acids: CASSDGWEGPHNEQFF. The CDR3 coding sequence is TGTGCCAGCAGCGACGGGTGGGAGGGGCCTCACAATGAGCAGTTCTTC.

This clonotype was recorded a few times. V usage is TRBV19 and J usage is TRBJ2-7; D gene uncertain. CDR1 LNHDA and CDR2 SQIVND come from the germline V gene (reference sequence). V was trimmed by 1 base and J by 6 bases, leaving 10 bases between them. CDR3 length: 13 amino acids. The CDR3 DNA sequence: TGTGCCAGTAGTATAGTCCCCCCAAGCGAGCAGTACTTC. Its protein product is CASSIVPPSEQYF.

This clonotype has just a few counts. The rearrangement links TRBV19 to TRBJ2-5; 15 nucleotides line up with TRBD2. The CDR3 covers 15 residues. J lost 5 bases, V lost 6 bases, and 4 bases had no gene match. CDR1 and CDR2 from the germline V gene are LNHDA and SQIVND (reference sequence). This CDR3 reads CASRGLAGGEETQYF. The CDR3 nucleotides are TGTGCCAGTAGGGGACTAGCGGGGGGTGAGGAGACCCAGTACTTC.

This clonotype was detected only a few times. The chain carries TRBV20-1 and TRBJ1-5, with 8 positions matching TRBD1. Germline CDR1 DFQATT, CDR2 SNEGSKA (reference sequence). The CDR3 spans 17 residues. The V segment lost 3 bases and the J segment 0 bases; nucleotides outside the gene matches: 10. CDR3 loop: CSARARQGTGSNQPQHF. The CDR3 DNA sequence: TGCAGTGCTAGGGCCCGACAGGGGACGGGTAGCAATCAGCCCCAGCATTTT.

The chain couples TRBV20-1 to TRBJ2-2; 11 bases line up with TRBD1. Losses at the gene ends were 2 bases for V and 4 bases for J; bases not matched to a gene: 3. CDR3 length equals 15 residues. Germline lookup yields CDR1 DFQATT and CDR2 SNEGSKA (reference sequence). The CDR3 here is CSARPGQGVTGELFF. In nucleotides, the CDR3 is TGCAGTGCTAGACCGGGACAGGGGGTCACCGGGGAGCTGTTTTTT.

This clonotype is medium-sized (0.01 to 0.1%). J is TRBJ2-5 and V is TRBV12-3 or TRBV12-4; D is perhaps TRBD1 (5 bases). The ends were cut back, 6 bases at V and 7 bases at J, with 9 bases in the middle. CDR3 length: 11 amino acids. As DNA, the CDR3 is TGTGCCAGCAGAAATACAGGGACCCAGTACTTC. Translated, it gives CASRNTGTQYF.

This clonotype was seen a handful of times. J is TRBJ1-2 and V is TRBV6-5, with 9 bases fitting TRBD1. The trim removed 0 bases at V and 4 bases at J, leaving 3 bases unmatched. Germline values: CDR1 MNHEY, CDR2 SVGAGI. This CDR3 is built from 15 residues. CDR3 bases: TGTGCCAGCAGTTACTCGGGGACAGGGCGCTATGGCTACACCTTC. Protein product: CASSYSGTGRYGYTF.

This clonotype is medium-sized by share. The V call is TRBV6-1, the J call TRBJ2-2, with D possibly being TRBD1 or TRBD2 (5 bases each). CDR1 is MNHNS and CDR2 is SASEGT in the germline V gene. This CDR3 has 14 amino acids. Trimming left V 4 bases short and J 6 bases short, with 12 bases between. The CDR3 loop reads CASSVGMGAGELFF. For the CDR3, the DNA is TGTGCCAGCAGTGTGGGCATGGGGGCCGGGGAGCTGTTTTTT.

CDR3 DNA sequence: TGTGCCAGCAGCCAAGGGAGGGGCGACTATGGCTACACCTTC. This encodes CASSQGRGDYGYTF. The rearrangement joins TRBV4-2 to TRBJ1-2; D might be TRBD1 (5 bases). This CDR3 spans 14 amino acids. The V and J ends lost 1 base and 3 bases respectively, with 9 bases between them. CDR1 and CDR2 (germline): LGHNA, YNFKEQ.

The chain links TRBV30 to TRBJ2-5, with D perhaps matching TRBD2 (7 bases). Trimming removed 4 bases at V and 5 bases at J, with 17 bases between. CDR1 is GTSNPN and CDR2 is SVGIG in the germline V gene (reference sequence). The CDR3 runs to 14 residues. CDR3 region: CAWTVKGGTETQYF. As DNA, the CDR3 is TGTGCCTGGACAGTTAAGGGGGGGACGGAGACCCAGTACTTC.

This clonotype is medium-sized. This rearrangement joins TRBV6-1 to TRBJ1-2; D is uncertain. The length of the CDR3 is 16 residues. V gave up 4 bases and J gave up 7 bases, with 22 bases separating them. From germline, CDR1 is MNHNS and CDR2 SASEGT. In DNA, the CDR3 is TGTGCCAGCAGTGGAGTCAACCGGGAAGACGGTCGTGGCTACACCTTC. This sequence encodes CASSGVNREDGRGYTF.

This clonotype occurred a few times. The V call is TRBV19, the J call TRBJ2-2; TRBD2 aligns across 11 bases. The CDR3 loop spans 17 amino acids. From germline, CDR1 is LNHDA and CDR2 SQIVND (reference sequence). V gave up 6 bases and J gave up 3 bases; unmatched junction bases: 9. The CDR3 nucleotides read TGTGCCAGTAGAAGGGTTAGCGGGGGGGGCGACACCGGGGAGCTGTTTTTT. Translation: CASRRVSGGGDTGELFF.

This clonotype is categorized as medium-sized (0.01 to 0.1%). The chain carries TRBV6-5 and TRBJ1-5; D unclear. The CDR3 has 14 amino acids. In germline, CDR1 is MNHEY, CDR2 SVGAGI. Trimming removed 2 bases from V and 0 bases from J, with 5 bases in between. The CDR3 DNA follows: TGTGCCAGCAGTTACGGAGGTAGCAATCAGCCCCAGCATTTT. This gives the protein CASSYGGSNQPQHF.

In this sample, this clonotype is medium-sized. The V gene is TRBV20-1, the J gene TRBJ1-1, with TRBD1 matching over 9 bases. The germline CDR1 and CDR2 sequences are DFQATT and SNEGSKA (reference sequence). The V and J ends lost 3 bases and 5 bases, in that order; junction bases with no gene match: 7. This CDR3 contains 14 residues. The CDR3 is CSASSGTGYTEAFF. The CDR3 DNA reads TGCAGTGCTAGTTCGGGGACAGGGTATACTGAAGCTTTCTTT.

This clonotype has more than one count but fewer than ten. The V call is TRBV6-1, the J call TRBJ2-7, with 8 nucleotides matching TRBD1. The CDR3 is 18 residues long. The germline CDR1 and CDR2 sequences are MNHNS and SASEGT. The V gene end was trimmed by 4 bases and the J gene end by 5 bases; junction bases not matched to a gene: 19. DNA for the CDR3: TGTGCCAGCAGTGTTTCTAATACCGGGGGACAGGTGCAGAACGAGCAGTACTTC. Its translation is CASSVSNTGGQVQNEQYF.